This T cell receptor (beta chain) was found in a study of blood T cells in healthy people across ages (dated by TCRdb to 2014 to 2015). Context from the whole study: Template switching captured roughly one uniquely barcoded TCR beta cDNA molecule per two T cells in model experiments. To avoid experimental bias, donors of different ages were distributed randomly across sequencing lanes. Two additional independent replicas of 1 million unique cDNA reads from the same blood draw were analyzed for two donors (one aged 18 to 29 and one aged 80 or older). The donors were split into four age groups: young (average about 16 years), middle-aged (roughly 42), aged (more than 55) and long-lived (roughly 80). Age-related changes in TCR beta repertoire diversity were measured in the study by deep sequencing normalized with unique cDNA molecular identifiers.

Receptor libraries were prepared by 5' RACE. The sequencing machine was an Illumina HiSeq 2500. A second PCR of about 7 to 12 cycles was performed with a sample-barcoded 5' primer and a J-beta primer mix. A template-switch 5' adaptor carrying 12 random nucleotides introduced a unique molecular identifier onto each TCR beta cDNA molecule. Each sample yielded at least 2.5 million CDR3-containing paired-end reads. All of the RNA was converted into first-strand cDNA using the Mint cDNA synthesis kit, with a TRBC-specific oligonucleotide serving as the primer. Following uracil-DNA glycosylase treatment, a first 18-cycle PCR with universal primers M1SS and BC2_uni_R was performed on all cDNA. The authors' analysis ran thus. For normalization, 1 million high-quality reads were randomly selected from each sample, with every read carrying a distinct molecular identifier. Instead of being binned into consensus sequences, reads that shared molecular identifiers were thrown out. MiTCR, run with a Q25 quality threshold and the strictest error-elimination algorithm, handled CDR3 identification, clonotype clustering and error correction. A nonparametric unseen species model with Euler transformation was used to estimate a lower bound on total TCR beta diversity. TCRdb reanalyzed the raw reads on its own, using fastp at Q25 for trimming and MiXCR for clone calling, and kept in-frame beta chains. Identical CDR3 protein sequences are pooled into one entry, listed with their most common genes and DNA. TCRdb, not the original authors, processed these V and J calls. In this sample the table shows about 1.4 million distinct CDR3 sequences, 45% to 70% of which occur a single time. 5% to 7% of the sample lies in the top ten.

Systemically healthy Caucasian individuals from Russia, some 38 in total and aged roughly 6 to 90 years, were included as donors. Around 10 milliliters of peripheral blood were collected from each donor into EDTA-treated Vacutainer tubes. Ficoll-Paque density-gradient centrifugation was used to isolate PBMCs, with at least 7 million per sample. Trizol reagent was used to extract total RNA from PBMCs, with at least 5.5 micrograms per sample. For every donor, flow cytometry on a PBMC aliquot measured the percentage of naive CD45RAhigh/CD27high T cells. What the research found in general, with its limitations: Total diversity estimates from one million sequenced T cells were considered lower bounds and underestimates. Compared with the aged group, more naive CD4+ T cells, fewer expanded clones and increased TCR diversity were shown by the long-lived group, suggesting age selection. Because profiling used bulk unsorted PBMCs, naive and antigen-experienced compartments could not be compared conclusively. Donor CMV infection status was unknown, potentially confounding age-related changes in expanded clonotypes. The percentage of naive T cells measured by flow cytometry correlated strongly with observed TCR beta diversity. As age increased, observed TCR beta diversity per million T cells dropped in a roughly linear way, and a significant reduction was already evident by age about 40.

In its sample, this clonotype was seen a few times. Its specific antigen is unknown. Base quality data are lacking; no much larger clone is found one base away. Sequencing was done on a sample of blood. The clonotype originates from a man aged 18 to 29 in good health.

The DNA is TGCGCCAGCAGCCACCCTTTTCGGGGGTTGCAAGAGACCCAGTACTTC. The resulting protein is CASSHPFRGLQETQYF. Recombination joined TRBV4-1 with TRBJ2-7, and perhaps TRBD2 as D gene, on 6 matching bases. The J call is in doubt because the DNA end fits TRBJ2-5 better. The CDR3 runs 16 residues from the cysteine to the phenylalanine. The entry retains the CDR3 DNA only, 48 bases that are in frame from base 1. The germline V gene yields MGHRA for CDR1 and YSYEKL for CDR2.